Listed here are 8 T cell receptor beta chains from one sample, sequenced in a study of blood T cell repertoires in COVID-19. TCRdb keeps only in-frame clones here, not all; method: immunoSEQ multiplex PCR. The sample has 350,000 or so clones, almost 90% seen once. The material sequenced was peripheral blood. The receptor set was obtained from a man aged 18 to 30 with active or convalescent COVID-19.

CDR3 protein: CASSLEAGTYEQYF. The CDR3 nucleotides are TGTGCCAGCAGCTTAGAGGCCGGGACCTACGAGCAGTACTTC. V usage is TRBV11-3 and J usage is TRBJ2-7, with a tentative D call TRBD2 (5 bases). Germline-derived CDR1 and CDR2 are SGHNT and YENEEA. The CDR3 extends over 14 amino acids. The ends were cut back, 0 bases at V and 2 bases at J, with 8 bases in the middle.

The chain employs TRBV15 and TRBJ1-1; TRBD1 agrees at 7 bases. After removal of 3 bases from V and 4 bases from J, the junction contained 11 bases not matched to a gene. Germline CDR1 and CDR2: LNHNV and YYDKDF (reference sequence). CDR3 length: 16 amino acids. CDR3 sequence reads: CATSRPGAGGITEAFF. The CDR3 nucleotides are TGTGCCACCAGCAGGCCCGGGGCAGGGGGAATCACTGAAGCTTTCTTT.

The CDR3 DNA follows: TGTGCCAGCAGACCTAGAACGGCTAGCCCACGCACAGATACGCAGTATTTT. The encoded protein is CASRPRTASPRTDTQYF. The V call is TRBV7-9, the J call TRBJ2-3, with a weak D call TRBD2 (5 bases). Germline CDR1 reads SEHNR; CDR2 reads FQNEAQ (reference sequence). Trimming took off 6 bases at V and 1 base at J, with 20 bases between the two ends. This CDR3 spans 17 amino acids.

The table lists this clone with a few counts. This chain uses TRBV27 with TRBJ1-1; tentative D call: TRBD1 (6 bases). Looked up from germline, CDR1 is MNHEY and CDR2 is SMNVEV (reference sequence). The CDR3 covers 15 residues. V lost 5 bases and J 0 bases, leaving 13 bases between the germline ends. The CDR3: CASSVQGNLNTEAFF. The CDR3 DNA reads TGTGCCAGCAGTGTACAGGGAAACTTGAACACTGAAGCTTTCTTT.

The V call is TRBV7-3, the J call TRBJ2-2; D remains ambiguous. Trimming removed 2 bases from V and 6 bases from J, with 4 bases in between. The CDR3 runs 12 residues. Per the germline V gene, CDR1 is SGHTA and CDR2 is FQGTGA. The chain's CDR3 is CASSLWPGELFF. The DNA for the CDR3 is TGTGCCAGCAGCTTATGGCCCGGGGAGCTGTTTTTT. The whole variable domain, filled in from reference TRBV7-3 and TRBJ2-2, reads GAGVSQTPSNKVTEKGKYVELRCDPISGHTALYWYRQSLGQGPEFLIYFQGTGAADDSGLPNDRFFAVRPEGSVSTLKIQRTERGDSAVYLCASSLWPGELFFGEGSRLTVL.

CDR3 coding DNA: TGTGCCCGCGGGGGAAACACAGATACGCAGTATTTT. Translation gives CARGGNTDTQYF. The chain combines TRBV30 with TRBJ2-3; 7 nucleotides match TRBD2. CDR1 is GTSNPN, CDR2 SVGIG, per germline (reference sequence). V shed 8 bases and J 2 bases; nucleotides not matched to a gene: 4. This CDR3 region has 12 residues.

This clone occurred once. The chain joins TRBV6-6 to TRBJ1-6, with 7 bases lining up with TRBD1. The V segment lost 5 bases and the J segment 10 bases; nucleotides outside the gene matches: 8. The CDR3 spans 14 residues. From germline, CDR1 is MNHNY and CDR2 SVGAGI (reference sequence). The CDR3 DNA reads as TGTGCCAGCAGTCAGACAGGGAGGAAGTCACCCCTCCACTTT. Its protein is CASSQTGRKSPLHF.

The genes are TRBV30 and TRBJ2-7; 8 positions match TRBD1. In germline, CDR1 is GTSNPN, CDR2 SVGIG (reference sequence). CDR3 length: 14 residues. The V segment lost 4 bases and the J segment 3 bases; nucleotides outside the gene matches: 8. The CDR3 loop is CAWTRTGNLYEQYF. CDR3 in DNA: TGTGCCTGGACCAGGACAGGGAATCTCTACGAGCAGTACTTC.